Shown below are 18 T cell receptor beta chains from a single sample sequenced in a study of shared clonotypes between healthy human individuals. Naivety among CD8 cells was defined by CD45RO negativity and positive CCR7 selection, thereby excluding terminally differentiated effector memory CD45RA+ cells. TCRdb's table, derived via immunoSEQ multiplex PCR, lists solely in-frame clones and lacks some. The profile shows around 620,000 clones, around 95% of them singletons. The sequenced sample consisted of naive CD8+ T cells sorted from blood. These receptors were taken from a woman in her thirties in good health.

The V gene is TRBV4-1, the J gene TRBJ2-7; 9 nucleotides agree with TRBD2. The germline V gene encodes CDR1 MGHRA and CDR2 YSYEKL. Unmatched junction bases numbered 6, after V lost 3 bases and J lost 0 bases. The CDR3 runs to 16 residues. The DNA for the CDR3 is TGCGCCAGCAGCCAGGAGACTAGCGGAGCCTCCTACGAGCAGTACTTC. Protein sequence: CASSQETSGASYEQYF.

This rearrangement joins TRBV5-1 to TRBJ2-7; D remains ambiguous. CDR1 is SGHRS and CDR2 is YFSETQ in the germline V gene. CDR3 length equals 13 residues. V was trimmed by 5 bases and J by 3 bases, leaving 12 bases between them. In DNA, the CDR3 is TGCGCCAGCAGGGTGGCGGACGGCTACGAGCAGTACTTC. Protein product: CASRVADGYEQYF.

CDR3 loop: CASRITGGEAFF. The CDR3 DNA follows: TGTGCCAGCAGGATAACAGGGGGTGAAGCTTTCTTT. The rearrangement joins TRBV27 to TRBJ1-1, with 8 nucleotides matching TRBD1. Germline CDR1 MNHEY, CDR2 SMNVEV (reference sequence). The V segment lost 6 bases and the J segment 7 bases; nucleotides outside the gene matches: 4. The CDR3 spans 12 residues.

The gene calls are TRBV28 and TRBJ2-7; 11 nucleotides agree with TRBD1. Germline V gene lookup returns CDR1 MDHEN and CDR2 SYDVKM. The CDR3 covers 14 residues. Trimming removed 4 bases from V and 3 bases from J; junction bases left unmatched: 2. The CDR3 reads CASSWTGGNYEQYF. Written as DNA, the CDR3 is TGTGCCAGCAGTTGGACAGGGGGCAACTACGAGCAGTACTTC.

The chain is built from TRBV4-1 and TRBJ2-7; D is perhaps TRBD1 (5 bases). Trimming stripped 0 bases from V and 4 bases from J, with 13 bases between. Germline V CDR1 and CDR2: MGHRA, YSYEKL. This CDR3 has 15 amino acids. The DNA for the CDR3 is TGCGCCAGCAGCCAAGATAAGGTGGGGCCTTACGAGCAGTACTTC. As protein: CASSQDKVGPYEQYF.

The chain has TRBV19 and TRBJ2-3; TRBD2 agrees at 10 bases. Germline CDR1 reads LNHDA; CDR2 reads SQIVND (reference sequence). This CDR3 is 16 amino acids long. V trimming: 0 bases; J trimming: 4 bases; junction bases outside the gene matches: 4. The CDR3 sequence: CASSIDLAGVADTQYF. For the CDR3, the DNA is TGTGCCAGTAGTATAGATCTAGCGGGAGTGGCAGATACGCAGTATTTT.

The gene calls are TRBV6-6 and TRBJ2-1, with 7 bases fitting TRBD2. Trimming took 6 bases from V and 8 from J; bases not matched to a gene: 4. The CDR3 totals 12 residues. Germline assignment: CDR1 MNHNY and CDR2 SVGAGI (reference sequence). In DNA form, the CDR3 reads TGTGCCAGCAGCCCTGGGGGGGATGAGCAGTTCTTC. Amino acids: CASSPGGDEQFF.

The chain has TRBV27 and TRBJ2-7; TRBD1 is a possible D gene (6 bases). Deletions cut 0 bases from V and 3 bases from J, with 9 bases between. The CDR3 runs to 14 residues. Germline CDR1 reads MNHEY; CDR2 reads SMNVEV (reference sequence). CDR3 coding DNA: TGTGCCAGCAGTTTATCGTGGACAGACTACGAGCAGTACTTC. Protein sequence: CASSLSWTDYEQYF.

The chain recombines TRBV27 with TRBJ1-2; 8 bases are shared with TRBD1. The CDR3 has 15 residues. J lost 7 bases, V lost 4 bases, and 11 bases had no gene match. Germline CDR1 is MNHEY and CDR2 is SMNVEV (reference sequence). The CDR3 loop is CASSSTTDRAVGYTF. CDR3 nucleotide sequence: TGTGCCAGCAGTTCGACTACGGACAGGGCCGTTGGCTACACCTTC.

The V and J genes are TRBV5-8 and TRBJ2-7; D is perhaps TRBD1 or TRBD2 (6 bases each). CDR1 is SGHTS and CDR2 is YDEGEE in the germline V gene. The CDR3 covers 14 residues. V was shortened by 4 bases and J by 2 bases, with 13 bases between the two germline ends. The CDR3 spells CASSHRGTPYEQYF. CDR3 nucleotide sequence: TGTGCCAGCAGCCACCGCGGGACACCCTACGAGCAGTACTTC. Full variable domain (remainder filled in from reference TRBV5-8 and TRBJ2-7): EAGVTQSPTHLIKTRGQQATLRCSPISGHTSVYWYQQALGLGLQFLLWYDEGEERNRGNFPPRFSGRQFPNYSSELNVNALELEDSALYLCASSHRGTPYEQYFGPGTRLTVT.

This rearrangement joins TRBV7-9 to TRBJ2-2; no clear D. Trimming removed 8 bases at V and 11 bases at J, with 3 bases between. The length of the CDR3 is 8 residues. The germline CDR1 and CDR2 sequences are SEHNR and FQNEAQ (reference sequence). The CDR3 here is CASGELFF. As DNA, the CDR3 is TGTGCCAGCGGCGAGCTGTTTTTT. Looking up the rest from reference TRBV7-9 and TRBJ2-2 gives the full variable domain: DTGVSQNPRHKITKRGQNVTFRCDPISEHNRLYWYRQTLGQGPEFLTYFQNEAQLEKSRLLSDRFSAERPKGSFSTLEIQRTEQGDSAMYLCASGELFFGEGSRLTVL.

This rearrangement joins TRBV4-1 to TRBJ2-1; 13 nucleotides agree with TRBD2. V was clipped by 4 bases and J by 1 base; unmatched bases: 7. The CDR3 is 18 residues long. Germline CDR1 MGHRA, CDR2 YSYEKL. The CDR3: CASSPRTSGSVSYNEQFF. DNA for the CDR3: TGCGCCAGCAGCCCCAGGACTAGCGGGAGTGTTTCCTACAATGAGCAGTTCTTC.

The CDR3 nucleotides read TGTGCCAGCAGAATACCGGGACTAACAGCAGATACGCAGTATTTT. Encoded protein: CASRIPGLTADTQYF. The V and J genes are TRBV2 and TRBJ2-3, with 7 bases identical to TRBD2. CDR1 and CDR2 from the germline V gene are SNHLY and FYNNEI. CDR3 size: 15 residues. J lost 4 bases, V lost 6 bases, and 10 bases had no gene match.

The chain joins TRBV14 to TRBJ1-3, with a tentative D call TRBD1 (5 bases). Trimming took 0 bases from V and 0 from J, leaving 21 bases between them. In germline, CDR1 is SGHDN, CDR2 FVKESK. The CDR3 covers 20 residues. CDR3 residues: CASSQDPNRSGTFSGNTIYF. The CDR3 DNA reads TGTGCCAGCAGCCAAGATCCCAATCGCTCCGGGACCTTCTCTGGAAACACCATATATTTT.

The genes are TRBV27 and TRBJ2-5, with TRBD2 matching over 7 bases. The CDR3 has 15 amino acids. Germline CDR1 MNHEY, CDR2 SMNVEV (reference sequence). V was clipped by 5 bases and J by 11 bases; unmatched bases: 17. CDR3 coding DNA: TGTGCCAGCAGTCTCCCCGGACCGGGCCGGGGGGAGCAGTACTTC. Its protein is CASSLPGPGRGEQYF.

The chain recombines TRBV27 with TRBJ2-7; 7 nucleotides agree with TRBD2. There are 15 residues in the CDR3. CDR1 and CDR2 from the germline V gene are MNHEY and SMNVEV (reference sequence). V was clipped by 5 bases and J by 2 bases; unmatched bases: 9. The CDR3 DNA sequence: TGTGCCAGCAGTAGACGCGGGAGTAGTCCCTACGAGCAGTACTTC. Its translation is CASSRRGSSPYEQYF.

The rearrangement joins TRBV10-1 to TRBJ1-6, with 7 bases identical to TRBD1. Germline V gene lookup returns CDR1 WNHNN and CDR2 SYGVQD (reference sequence). V was pared by 2 bases and J by 10 bases, with 5 bases of the junction left unmatched. CDR3 length: 14 amino acids. CDR3 nucleotides: TGCGCCAGCAGTGAGGACAGGGCTTACTCACCCCTCCACTTT. This encodes CASSEDRAYSPLHF.

This chain connects TRBV28 to TRBJ1-1; TRBD1 is a possible D gene (5 bases). The CDR3 contains 16 residues. Germline V CDR1 and CDR2: MDHEN, SYDVKM. With 1 base removed from V and 0 bases from J, the gap between germline ends came to 12 bases. DNA of the CDR3: TGTGCCAGCAGTTTATCCGGGGGGTCCATGAACACTGAAGCTTTCTTT. Residues: CASSLSGGSMNTEAFF.